This T cell receptor (beta chain) emerged from a study of blood T cell repertoires in COVID-19. This CDR3 has 12 amino acids. Trimming took 5 bases from V and 6 from J; bases not matched to a gene: 4. Germline values: CDR1 SQVTM, CDR2 ANQGSEA. Profiled with immunoSEQ multiplex PCR; TCRdb holds only in-frame clones, not every one. The sample carries 140,000 to 150,000 clones, approximately 80% recorded once. Sequenced input: peripheral blood. The sequence was obtained from a human donor in a cohort sampled during active COVID-19. J is TRBJ1-1 and V is TRBV29-1; 9 positions agree with TRBD1. The CDR3: CSVPTGGPEAFF. CDR3 coding DNA: TGCAGCGTTCCCACAGGGGGCCCTGAAGCTTTCTTT.